This T cell receptor (beta chain) was found in a study of identical twins. Study-wide points: Clonotypes of the beta chain that were abundant in cord blood carried fewer insertions (memory repertoires showed none).

Note on this clonotype: Its target is unknown.

From germline, CDR1 is LGHNA and CDR2 YNFKEQ. This CDR3 has 15 amino acids. The V gene lost 0 bases and the J gene lost 5 bases, with 10 bases spanning the gap. A universal primer site came from template switching; cDNA carried unique molecular identifiers. TCRdb used MiXCR to reprocess the 5' RACE reads, holding one entry per CDR3 protein. The sample has fewer than 900,000 distinct CDR3 sequences; about 20% are singletons. These sequences were also reported in another study, on T cells expressing NK-cell markers. From that paper: Cells sorted as CD3+CD56+NKG2C+, CD3+CD56+NKG2C- and CD3+CD56-NKG2C+ T cells supplied the TCR beta repertoires. The sequencing cohort of eight donors included seven HCMV-seropositive individuals and one seronegative individual.

This sequence was found in a woman in her late teens or twenties in good health. The chain recombines TRBV4-2 with TRBJ2-2; D ambiguous. Sequenced material: PBMCs. The CDR3 sequence is CASSQESAFTGELFF. In DNA, the CDR3 is TGTGCCAGCAGCCAAGAGTCGGCGTTTACCGGGGAGCTGTTTTTT.